This section outlines one T cell receptor (beta chain) sequence together with its context. The antigen is not known. Germline-derived CDR1 and CDR2 are MNHEY and SVGEGT. The CDR3 extends over 12 amino acids. The libraries of TRB cDNA were prepared using 5' RACE with UMI labels. TCRdb reworked the 5' RACE reads into one entry per CDR3 protein, no DNA. Across 45,000 to 60,000 distinct CDR3 sequences, the top ten clones capture 20% to 25% of the sample. The sample belongs to a study of CXCR3-negative and CXCR3-positive naive CD8 T cells. Study-level points and caveats: The study found comparably high diversity in both naive subsets and much lower diversity in memory CD8+ cells.

The sample comprised memory CD8+ T cells from blood. The J gene is TRBJ2-7, the V gene TRBV6-2 or TRBV6-3. The origin of this receptor is a human donor in good health. Some clones in this sample may be carry-over from other donors' samples. CDR3 residues: CASNPSPYEQYF.